This T cell receptor (beta chain) was found in a study of T cell repertoires in cytomegalovirus infection. For the study at large: In public TCR beta signatures, there were indications of both CMV infection and matching HLA type.

This clonotype showed up just a few times. Each CDR3 protein gets one entry after TCRdb re-called the reads with MiXCR. The sample lists around 260,000 distinct CDR3 sequences, around 25% occurring once. The V gene end was trimmed by 7 bases and the J gene end by 6 bases; junction bases not matched to a gene: 15. CDR3 size: 16 residues. The clonotype was recovered from a human donor in good health (CMV status not recorded). Some clones in this sample may be carry-over from other donors' samples. V usage is TRBV12-3 or TRBV12-4 and J usage is TRBJ2-5; 9 positions agree with TRBD1. Sequencing was carried out using PBMCs. CDR3 in amino acids: CASNILTGGAWKTQYF. In nucleotides, the CDR3 is TGTGCCAGCAACATCTTAACAGGGGGCGCGTGGAAGACCCAGTACTTC.